This entry describes one T cell receptor (beta chain). The sample belongs to a study of blood T cell repertoires in COVID-19. Germline V gene lookup returns CDR1 SGHVS and CDR2 FQNEAQ. The V end lost 4 bases, the J end lost 4 bases, and 17 bases lay between the germline ends. This CDR3 region has 16 residues. TCRdb's table, derived via immunoSEQ multiplex PCR, lists solely in-frame clones and lacks some. The data contain fewer than 75,000 clones, roughly 79% of them seen just once; the ten biggest clones take up roughly 3.2%. Sequenced: peripheral blood. The V gene is TRBV7-8, the J gene TRBJ2-1, with a tentative D call TRBD2 (5 bases). The TCR sequence derives from a man between 60 and 75 years old with acute or convalescent COVID-19. CDR3 sequence reads: CASSYFRDRGYNEQFF. The DNA of the CDR3 is TGTGCCAGCAGCTATTTTCGGGATAGAGGGTACAATGAGCAGTTCTTC.